This T cell receptor (beta chain) was retrieved from a study of early T cells in non-severe SARS-CoV-2 infection. TCRdb re-called the 5' RACE reads through MiXCR, storing one row per CDR3 protein. Here the sample spans 50,000 to 60,000 distinct CDR3 sequences, 9.5% to 11% being singletons. This clonotype was counted at least ten times. The CDR3 covers 14 residues. Germline assignment: CDR1 MGHRA and CDR2 YSYEKL. V dropped 1 base and J dropped 4; count of bases not matched to a gene: 3. Sequencing was done on a sample of whole blood. The V gene is TRBV4-1, the J gene TRBJ1-2; 7 bases are a match to TRBD1. This clonotype was sampled from an adult who was a healthcare worker with PCR-confirmed SARS-CoV-2 infection or an uninfected control (not recorded which). CDR3 in amino acids: CASSQVGQLYGYTF. For the CDR3, the DNA is TGCGCCAGCAGCCAAGTGGGACAGCTCTATGGCTACACCTTC.